This T cell receptor (beta chain) came from a study of shared clonotypes between healthy human individuals. J lost 4 bases, V lost 0 bases, and 15 bases had no gene match. Germline assignment: CDR1 SGHTS and CDR2 YDEGEE. The CDR3 sequence is 19 residues long. The deep-level immunoSEQ assay was used. Replicate PCRs for unsorted PBMC used about 0.3 ug DNA (approximately 31,000 T cell genomes). It was on ten immunoSEQ deep assay plates that unsorted PBMC DNA was sequenced. The repertoire was sequenced with immunoSEQ multiplex PCR; TCRdb's copy has only in-frame clones and lacks some. This repertoire shows around 500,000 clones, 76% found once; its top ten account for around 13%. As concerns this clone: As yet, its antigen is unknown.

Findings and limits, study-wide: Donors were few, which limited the genetic and exposure-history diversity represented.

Specimen: PBMCs. The rearrangement joins TRBV5-8 to TRBJ2-7, with 11 positions matching TRBD2. This TCR derives from a middle-aged woman in good health. Some clones in this sample may be carry-over from other donors' samples. CDR3 sequence: CASSLAGGLADWGAYEQYF. The DNA of the CDR3 is TGTGCCAGCAGCTTGGCCGGGGGACTAGCGGACTGGGGTGCATACGAGCAGTACTTC.